This T cell receptor beta chain derives from a study of T cells in Graves' hyperthyroidism and ophthalmopathy. Findings of the study overall: In the blood, most expanded thyroid clonotypes above 0.001 appeared as well. Model output signaled ophthalmopathy a median 6.5 months ahead of onset.

Trimming left V 6 bases short and J 5 bases short, with 17 bases between. Germline lookup yields CDR1 KGHSH and CDR2 LQKENI. This CDR3 region has 14 residues. Lactation, pregnancy, other autoimmune disease or uncontrolled infection led to exclusion of patients. Preceding any ophthalmopathy symptoms, the blood sample dates from first hyperthyroidism diagnosis. It was RNA transcripts that yielded the amplified TCR beta CDR3 regions. In the first-round RT-PCR of the TCR CDR3, the HTBI primer set was used. Each CDR3 protein gets one entry after TCRdb re-called the multiplex PCR reads with MiXCR. Of roughly 360,000 distinct CDR3 sequences in the sample, about 13% were seen once. This clonotype was seen only a few times. The antigen remains unidentified.

The sample was blood. The source of this sequence is a man aged 30 to 39 with Graves' hyperthyroidism that later progressed to Graves' ophthalmopathy. The gene calls are TRBV18 and TRBJ2-7; weak D call: TRBD1 (5 bases). CDR3 sequence (DNA): TGTGCCAGCTCTTTAAGGGGCTCTCGGGACGAGCAGTACTTC. Protein sequence: CASSLRGSRDEQYF.